The source of this T cell receptor (beta chain) is a study of Tregs in tolerant kidney transplant recipients. General observations from the study: Nucleotide sequences could not be compared across some patients' samples due to primer changes. The small number of patients limits these findings pending further validation.

CDR1 and CDR2 from the germline V gene are KGHSH and LQKENI. The CDR3 is 15 amino acids. Trimming removed 0 bases from V and 4 bases from J, with 12 bases in between. Assay used: immunoSEQ multiplex PCR; TCRdb lists only in-frame clones, some missing. The table includes some 70,000 clones, 80% to 95% detected once. Comments on this clone: No antigen is known for it.

This receptor was obtained from a human donor who received a combined kidney and bone marrow transplant. The J gene is TRBJ1-1, the V gene TRBV18; weak D call: TRBD1 (5 bases). The starting material was CD8+ T cells from blood, obtained before the transplant. The CDR3 region is CASSPPVGRGTEAFF. The CDR3 DNA sequence: TGTGCCAGCTCACCACCGGTGGGTAGGGGCACTGAAGCTTTCTTT.